This T cell receptor (beta chain) was identified in a study of cytotoxic CD8 clonotypes in ibrutinib-treated CLL. Investigators sourced around 1.9 micrograms of genomic DNA from cryopreserved PBMCs for TCR beta libraries. Profiled with immunoSEQ multiplex PCR; TCRdb holds only in-frame clones, not every one. Among 160,000 or so clones, roughly 88% were seen once, and the ten largest hold approximately 2.9%. This CDR3 has 14 residues. Trimming removed 7 bases at V and 0 bases at J, with 12 bases between. CDR1 and CDR2 (germline): SNHLY, FYNNEI. The material was PBMCs, obtained at disease progression, from a patient treated with ibrutinib. The V and J genes are TRBV2 and TRBJ1-2; possibly TRBD1 for D (5 bases). The receptor was derived from a human donor with chronic lymphocytic leukemia. The CDR3 nucleotides are TGTGCCAGCAACCGAAAGGACACTAACTATGGCTACACCTTC. Translating it yields CASNRKDTNYGYTF. Full variable domain (outside the CDR3, taken from reference TRBV2 and TRBJ1-2): EPEVTQTPSHQVTQMGQEVILRCVPISNHLYFYWYRQILGQKVEFLVSFYNNEISEKSEIFDDQFSVERPDGSNFTLKIRSTKLEDSAMYFCASNRKDTNYGYTFGSGTRLTVV.